This T cell receptor (beta chain) was captured by sequencing in a study of shared clonotypes between healthy human individuals. Findings and limits, study-wide: There were few donors, and this limited the genetic and exposure-history diversity represented.

Genomic DNA of each subset was evenly split across several immunoSEQ plates. Libraries were prepared by immunoSEQ multiplex PCR; TCRdb keeps only in-frame clonotypes and omits some of them. The profile shows around 550,000 clones, approximately 95% of them singletons. The CDR3 extends over 12 amino acids. Germline CDR1 is SNHLY and CDR2 is FYNNEI. Trimming cost V 6 bases and J 9 bases; bases outside gene matches: 4. This clone was found a few times. As yet, its antigen is unknown. The sample taken for sequencing was naive CD4+ T cells sorted from blood. Subset reported: CD45RA+ positively selected. This clonotype originated in a woman aged 25 to 45 in good health. This chain joins TRBV2 and TRBJ2-1; 8 positions agree with TRBD1. CDR3 bases: TGTGCCAGCAGAGGACAGGGTGGTGAGCAGTTCTTC. It is translated as CASRGQGGEQFF.